This TCR beta chain was sequenced for a study of T cell responses to AZD1222 COVID-19 vaccine. Sequencing used immunoSEQ multiplex PCR; TCRdb keeps in-frame clones, though not all of them. The table lists fewer than 110,000 clones, 86% of them singletons. The receptor's source is an adult in good health. The sequences come from peripheral blood, collected on day 0 of AZD1222 vaccination.

The CDR3 DNA is TGTGCCAGTAGGGGGCTAGCGGGAGGGCCAAATGAGCAGTTCTTC. This gives the protein CASRGLAGGPNEQFF. The J gene is TRBJ2-1, the V gene TRBV19; 12 bases line up with TRBD2. In germline, CDR1 is LNHDA, CDR2 SQIVND (reference sequence). Trimming removed 6 bases from V and 7 bases from J; junction bases left unmatched: 7. There are 15 residues in the CDR3.